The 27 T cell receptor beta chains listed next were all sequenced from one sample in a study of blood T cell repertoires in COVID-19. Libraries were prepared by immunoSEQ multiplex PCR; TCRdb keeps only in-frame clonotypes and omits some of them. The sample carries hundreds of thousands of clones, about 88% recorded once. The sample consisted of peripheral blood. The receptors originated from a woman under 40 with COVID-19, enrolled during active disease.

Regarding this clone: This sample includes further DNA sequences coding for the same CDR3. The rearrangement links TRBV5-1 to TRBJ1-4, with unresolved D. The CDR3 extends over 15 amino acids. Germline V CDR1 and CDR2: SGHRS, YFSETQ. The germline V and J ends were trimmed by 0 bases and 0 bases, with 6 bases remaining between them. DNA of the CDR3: TGCGCCAGCAGCTTGGGAGTATCAACTAATGAAAAACTGTTTTTT. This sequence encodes CASSLGVSTNEKLFF.

Here the CDR3 DNA reads TGTGCCAGCAGTTTATGGGGACAGGGTCGGTACGAGCAGTACTTC. Protein sequence: CASSLWGQGRYEQYF. This sequence joins TRBV28 and TRBJ2-7; 9 positions match TRBD1. V dropped 0 bases and J dropped 4; count of bases not matched to a gene: 4. CDR1 and CDR2 (germline): MDHEN, SYDVKM. The CDR3 is made up of 15 amino acids.

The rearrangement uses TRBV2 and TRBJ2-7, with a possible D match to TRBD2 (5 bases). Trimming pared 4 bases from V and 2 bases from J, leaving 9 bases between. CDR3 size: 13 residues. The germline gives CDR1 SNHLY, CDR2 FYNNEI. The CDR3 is CASSGTGTYEQYF. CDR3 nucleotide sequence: TGTGCCAGCAGTGGGACTGGGACCTACGAGCAGTACTTC.

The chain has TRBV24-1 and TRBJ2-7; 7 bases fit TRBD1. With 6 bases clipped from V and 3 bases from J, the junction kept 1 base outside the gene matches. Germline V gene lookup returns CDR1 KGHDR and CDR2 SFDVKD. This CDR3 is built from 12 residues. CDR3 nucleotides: TGTGCCACCAGTCCAGGGGGCTACGAGCAGTACTTC. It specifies CATSPGGYEQYF.

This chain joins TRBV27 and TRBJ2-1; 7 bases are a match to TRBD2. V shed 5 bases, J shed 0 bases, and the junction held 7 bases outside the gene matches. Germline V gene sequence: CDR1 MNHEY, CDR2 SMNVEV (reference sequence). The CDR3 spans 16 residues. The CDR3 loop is CASSRSSGSSYNEQFF. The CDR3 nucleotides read TGTGCCAGCAGTCGCTCTAGCGGAAGCTCCTACAATGAGCAGTTCTTC.

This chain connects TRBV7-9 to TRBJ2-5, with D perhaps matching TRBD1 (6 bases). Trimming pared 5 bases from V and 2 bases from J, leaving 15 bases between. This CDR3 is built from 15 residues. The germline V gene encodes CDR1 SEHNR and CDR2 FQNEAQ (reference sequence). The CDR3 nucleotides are TGTGCCAGCAGCACGGCCCGGGACATTCAAGAGACCCAGTACTTC. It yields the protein CASSTARDIQETQYF.

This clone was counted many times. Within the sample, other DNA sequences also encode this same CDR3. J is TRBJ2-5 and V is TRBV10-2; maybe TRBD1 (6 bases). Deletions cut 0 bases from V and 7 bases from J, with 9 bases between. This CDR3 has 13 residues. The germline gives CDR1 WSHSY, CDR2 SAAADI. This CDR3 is CASSESTRGTQYF. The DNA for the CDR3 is TGCGCCAGCAGTGAGTCGACCAGGGGGACCCAGTACTTC.

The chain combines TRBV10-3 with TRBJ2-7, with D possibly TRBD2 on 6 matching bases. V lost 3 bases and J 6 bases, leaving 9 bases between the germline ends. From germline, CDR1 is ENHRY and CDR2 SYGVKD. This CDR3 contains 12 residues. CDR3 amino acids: CAISDSGPEQYF. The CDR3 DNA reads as TGTGCCATCAGTGACAGCGGGCCCGAGCAGTACTTC.

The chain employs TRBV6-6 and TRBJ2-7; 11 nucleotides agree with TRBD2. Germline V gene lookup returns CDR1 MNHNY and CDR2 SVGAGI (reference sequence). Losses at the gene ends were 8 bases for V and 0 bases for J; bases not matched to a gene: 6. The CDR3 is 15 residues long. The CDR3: CASDGGLADSYEQYF. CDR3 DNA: TGTGCCAGCGATGGGGGACTAGCGGACTCCTACGAGCAGTACTTC.

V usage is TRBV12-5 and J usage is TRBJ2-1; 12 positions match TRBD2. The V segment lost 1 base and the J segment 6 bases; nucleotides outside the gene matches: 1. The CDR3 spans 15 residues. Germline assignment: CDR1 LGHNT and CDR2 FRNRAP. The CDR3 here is CASGLGLAGVNEQFF. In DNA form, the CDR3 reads TGTGCTAGTGGTTTGGGACTAGCGGGAGTCAATGAGCAGTTCTTC.

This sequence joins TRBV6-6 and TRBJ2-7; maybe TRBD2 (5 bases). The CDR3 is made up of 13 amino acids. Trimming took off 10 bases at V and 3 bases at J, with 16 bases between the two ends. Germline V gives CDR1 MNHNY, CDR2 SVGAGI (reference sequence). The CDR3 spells CATTGIGSYEQYF. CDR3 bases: TGTGCCACCACCGGGATAGGAAGCTACGAGCAGTACTTC.

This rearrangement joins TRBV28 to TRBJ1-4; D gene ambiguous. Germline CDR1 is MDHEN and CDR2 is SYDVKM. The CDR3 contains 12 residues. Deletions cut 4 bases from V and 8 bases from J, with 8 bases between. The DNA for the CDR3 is TGTGCCAGCAGTTCCGGGTACGAAAAACTGTTTTTT. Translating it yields CASSSGYEKLFF. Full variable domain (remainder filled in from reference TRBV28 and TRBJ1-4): DVKVTQSSRYLVKRTGEKVFLECVQDMDHENMFWYRQDPGLGLRLIYFSYDVKMKEKGDIPEGYSVSREKKERFSLILESASTNQTSMYLCASSSGYEKLFFGSGTQLSVL.

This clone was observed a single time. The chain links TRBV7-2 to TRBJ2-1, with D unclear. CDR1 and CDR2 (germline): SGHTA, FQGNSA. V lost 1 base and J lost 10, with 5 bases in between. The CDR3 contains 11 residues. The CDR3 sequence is CASSLEEEQFF. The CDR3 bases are TGTGCCAGCAGCTTAGAGGAGGAGCAGTTCTTC.

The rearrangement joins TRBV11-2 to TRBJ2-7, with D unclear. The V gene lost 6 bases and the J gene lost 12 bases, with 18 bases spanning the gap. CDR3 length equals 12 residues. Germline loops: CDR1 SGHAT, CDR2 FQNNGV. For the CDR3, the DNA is TGTGCCAGCAGTTCCGTCTTGGGCAGACGGTACTTC. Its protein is CASSSVLGRRYF.

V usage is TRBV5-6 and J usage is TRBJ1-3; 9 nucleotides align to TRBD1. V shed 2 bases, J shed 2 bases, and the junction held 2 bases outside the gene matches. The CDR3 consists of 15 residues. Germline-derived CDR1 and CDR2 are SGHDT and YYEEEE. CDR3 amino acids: CASSFRTGAGNTIYF. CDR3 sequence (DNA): TGTGCCAGCAGCTTCCGGACAGGGGCTGGAAACACCATATATTTT. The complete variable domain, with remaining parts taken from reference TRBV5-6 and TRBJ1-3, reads DAGVTQSPTHLIKTRGQQVTLRCSPKSGHDTVSWYQQALGQGPQFIFQYYEEEERQRGNFPDRFSGHQFPNYSSELNVNALLLGDSALYLCASSFRTGAGNTIYFGEGSWLTVV.

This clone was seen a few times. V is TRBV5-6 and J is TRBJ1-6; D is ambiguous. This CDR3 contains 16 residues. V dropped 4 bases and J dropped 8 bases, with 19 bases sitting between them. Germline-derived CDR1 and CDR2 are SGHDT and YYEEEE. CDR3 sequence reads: CASSPTRRSSYSPLHF. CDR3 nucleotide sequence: TGTGCCAGCAGCCCCACACGCCGATCATCATATTCACCCCTCCACTTT.

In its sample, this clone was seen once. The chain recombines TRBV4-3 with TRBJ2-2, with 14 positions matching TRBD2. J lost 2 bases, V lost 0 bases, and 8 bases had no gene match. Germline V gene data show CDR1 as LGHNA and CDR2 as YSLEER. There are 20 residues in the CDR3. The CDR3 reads CASSQEPGLAGVQNTGELFF. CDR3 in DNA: TGCGCCAGCAGCCAAGAACCGGGACTAGCGGGAGTTCAAAACACCGGGGAGCTGTTTTTT.

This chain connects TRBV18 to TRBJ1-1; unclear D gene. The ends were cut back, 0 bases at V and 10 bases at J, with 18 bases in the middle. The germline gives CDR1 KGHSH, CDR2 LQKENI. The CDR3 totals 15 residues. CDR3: CASSPPGGIQVAAFF. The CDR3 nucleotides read TGTGCCAGCTCACCACCTGGTGGTATTCAGGTGGCAGCTTTCTTT.

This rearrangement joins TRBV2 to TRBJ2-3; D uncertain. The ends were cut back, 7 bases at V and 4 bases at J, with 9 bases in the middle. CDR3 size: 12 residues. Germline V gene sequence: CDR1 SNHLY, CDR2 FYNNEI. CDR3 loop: CASKISADTQYF. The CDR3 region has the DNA TGTGCCAGCAAAATCTCGGCAGATACGCAGTATTTT.

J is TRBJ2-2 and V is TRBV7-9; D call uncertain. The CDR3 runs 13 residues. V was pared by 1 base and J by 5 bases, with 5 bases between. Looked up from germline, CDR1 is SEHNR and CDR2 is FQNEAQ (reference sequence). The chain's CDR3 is CASSLGRTGELFF. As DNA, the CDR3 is TGTGCCAGCAGCTTAGGCAGAACCGGGGAGCTGTTTTTT.

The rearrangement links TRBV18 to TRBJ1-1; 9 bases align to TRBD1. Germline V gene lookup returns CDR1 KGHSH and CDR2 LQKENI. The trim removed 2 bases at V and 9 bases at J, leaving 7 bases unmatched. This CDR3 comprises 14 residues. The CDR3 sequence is CASSPSAGTGQAFF. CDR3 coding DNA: TGTGCCAGCTCACCAAGCGCCGGGACAGGGCAAGCTTTCTTT.

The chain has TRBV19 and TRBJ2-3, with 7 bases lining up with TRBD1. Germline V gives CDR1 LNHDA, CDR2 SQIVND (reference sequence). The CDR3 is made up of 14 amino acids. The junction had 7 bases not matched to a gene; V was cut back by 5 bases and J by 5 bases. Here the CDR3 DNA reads TGTGCCAGTAGTCTCGACAGGGTGGGAGATACGCAGTATTTT. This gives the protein CASSLDRVGDTQYF.

The CDR3 bases are TGCGCCAGCAGCTTCTCGCACCCAGGAGAGACCCAGTACTTC. This codes for CASSFSHPGETQYF. This chain joins TRBV5-1 and TRBJ2-5; D call uncertain. The germline V gene has CDR1 SGHRS and CDR2 YFSETQ. The V end was cut by 2 bases, the J end by 4 bases, with 12 bases between. The CDR3 extends over 14 amino acids. The variable domain in full, completed from reference TRBV5-1 and TRBJ2-5, reads KAGVTQTPRYLIKTRGQQVTLSCSPISGHRSVSWYQQTPGQGLQFLFEYFSETQRNKGNFPGRFSGRQFSNSRSEMNVSTLELGDSALYLCASSFSHPGETQYFGPGTRLLVL.

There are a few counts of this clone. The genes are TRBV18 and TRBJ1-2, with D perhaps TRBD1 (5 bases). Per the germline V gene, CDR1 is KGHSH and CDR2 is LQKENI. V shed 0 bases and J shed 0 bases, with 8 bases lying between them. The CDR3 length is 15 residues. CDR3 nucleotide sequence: TGTGCCAGCTCACCACCGGAACAGGCTAACTATGGCTACACCTTC. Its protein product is CASSPPEQANYGYTF. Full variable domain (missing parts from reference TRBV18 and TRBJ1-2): NAGVMQNPRHLVRRRGQEARLRCSPMKGHSHVYWYRQLPEEGLKFMVYLQKENIIDESGMPKERFSAEFPKEGPSILRIQQVVRGDSAAYFCASSPPEQANYGYTFGSGTRLTVV.

CDR3 DNA sequence: TGTGCCAGCAGCCAAGATTTGGCGGGAGATGTTCGCTGCGAGCAGTACTTC. Translation gives CASSQDLAGDVRCEQYF. The chain has TRBV3-1 (or the pseudogene TRBV3-2) and TRBJ2-7; 7 bases agree with TRBD2. V lost 0 bases and J lost 6; bases outside the gene matches: 14. CDR1 LGHDT and CDR2 YNNKEL come from the germline V gene (reference sequence). The CDR3 is 17 amino acids.

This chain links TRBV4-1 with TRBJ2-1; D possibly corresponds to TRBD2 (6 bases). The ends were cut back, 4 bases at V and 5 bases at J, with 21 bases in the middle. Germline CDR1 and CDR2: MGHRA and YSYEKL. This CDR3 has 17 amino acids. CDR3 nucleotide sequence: TGCGCCAGCAGCCGATTCCGGAGGAGGGGCGGAAACAATGAGCAGTTCTTC. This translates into CASSRFRRRGGNNEQFF.

The CDR3 DNA reads TGTGCCAGCAGTTCCCCTAGACAGCTAGCTAACTATGGCTACACCTTC. Translation: CASSSPRQLANYGYTF. The chain uses TRBV9 and TRBJ1-2; possibly TRBD1 for D (5 bases). Germline CDR1 reads SGDLS; CDR2 reads YYNGEE. This CDR3 region has 16 residues. Trimming stripped 5 bases from V and 0 bases from J, with 17 bases between. Full variable domain (outside the CDR3, taken from reference TRBV9 and TRBJ1-2): DSGVTQTPKHLITATGQRVTLRCSPRSGDLSVYWYQQSLDQGLQFLIQYYNGEERAKGNILERFSAQQFPDLHSELNLSSLELGDSALYFCASSSPRQLANYGYTFGSGTRLTVV.